These T cell receptor beta chains were read from a single sample in a study of beta chain features in type 1 diabetes. The data were produced by immunoSEQ multiplex PCR, yet TCRdb's version contains in-frame clones alone and is incomplete. This sample has about 160,000 clones, with roughly 8% found just once. Sequenced material: central memory CD4+ T cells from blood. Receptors originate from a man between 18 and 35 years old with type 1 diabetes. CDR3s include the opening cysteine and the closing phenylalanine or tryptophan. The D gene is left open where the match is weak. Rows may omit the clone size; those that give it use once, few, many or a size class.

j_call: TRBJ2-1; clone_size: few; v_call: TRBV30; d_call: NA; cdr3_aa: CAWSVLGGAAAYNEQFF; cdr3_nt: TGTGCCTGGAGTGTACTTGGCGGGGCAGCTGCCTACAATGAGCAGTTCTTC
j_call: TRBJ2-1; clone_size: NA; v_call: TRBV30; d_call: NA; cdr3_aa: CAWSRSGTYNEQFF; cdr3_nt: TGTGCCTGGAGCCGTAGCGGAACCTACAATGAGCAGTTCTTC
j_call: TRBJ2-6; clone_size: NA; v_call: TRBV5-1; d_call: NA; cdr3_aa: CASSWRDLGASGANVLTF; cdr3_nt: TGCGCCAGCAGCTGGAGGGACCTTGGGGCCTCTGGGGCCAACGTCCTGACTTTC
j_call: TRBJ2-3; clone_size: few; v_call: TRBV4-1; d_call: TRBD2; cdr3_aa: CASSREGTSGSSTQYF; cdr3_nt: TGCGCCAGCAGCCGAGAAGGGACTAGCGGGAGTAGTACGCAGTATTTT
j_call: TRBJ2-1; clone_size: few; v_call: TRBV5-1; d_call: NA; cdr3_aa: CASSSTGSGEQFF; cdr3_nt: TGCGCCAGCAGCTCAACAGGGTCGGGTGAGCAGTTCTTC
j_call: TRBJ2-5; clone_size: NA; v_call: TRBV7-2; d_call: NA; cdr3_aa: CASSLGAGGGRRGETQYF; cdr3_nt: TGTGCCAGCAGCTTAGGGGCTGGGGGCGGGAGACGGGGAGAGACCCAGTACTTC
j_call: TRBJ2-5; clone_size: NA; v_call: TRBV2; d_call: NA; cdr3_aa: CASSAGSETQYF; cdr3_nt: TGTGCCAGCAGTGCTGGTAGCGAGACCCAGTACTTC
j_call: TRBJ1-1; clone_size: few; v_call: TRBV4-3; d_call: NA; cdr3_aa: CASSPSSYRTEAFF; cdr3_nt: TGCGCCAGCAGCCCTTCTTCATACCGGACTGAAGCTTTCTTT
j_call: TRBJ1-2; clone_size: NA; v_call: TRBV4-2; d_call: NA; cdr3_aa: CASSQDRSNYGYTF; cdr3_nt: TGTGCCAGCAGCCAAGACAGATCCAACTATGGCTACACCTTC
j_call: TRBJ1-2; clone_size: few; v_call: TRBV30; d_call: NA; cdr3_aa: CAWSIAYYGYTF; cdr3_nt: TGTGCCTGGAGTATAGCTTACTATGGCTACACCTTC
j_call: TRBJ2-1; clone_size: NA; v_call: TRBV18; d_call: TRBD2; cdr3_aa: CASSPPPAGRYNEQFF; cdr3_nt: TGTGCCAGCTCACCACCGCCAGCGGGGCGCTACAATGAGCAGTTCTTC
j_call: TRBJ1-4; clone_size: many; v_call: TRBV27; d_call: NA; cdr3_aa: CASSTRQNEKLFF; cdr3_nt: TGTGCCAGCAGTACCAGGCAAAATGAAAAACTGTTTTTT
j_call: TRBJ1-2; clone_size: NA; v_call: TRBV30; d_call: TRBD1; cdr3_aa: CAWSFYDSGGGYTF; cdr3_nt: TGTGCCTGGAGTTTCTACGACTCAGGGGGCGGCTACACCTTC
j_call: TRBJ2-1; clone_size: few; v_call: TRBV7-9; d_call: NA; cdr3_aa: CASSQVGERQFF; cdr3_nt: TGTGCCAGCAGCCAGGTGGGTGAGAGGCAGTTCTTC
j_call: TRBJ2-4; clone_size: NA; v_call: TRBV19; d_call: TRBD2; cdr3_aa: CASSPAGSGGNIQYF; cdr3_nt: TGTGCCAGTAGTCCCGCTGGTAGCGGGGGAAACATTCAGTACTTC
j_call: TRBJ1-2; clone_size: NA; v_call: TRBV5-1; d_call: TRBD1; cdr3_aa: CASKRDRGPYGYTF; cdr3_nt: TGCGCCAGCAAGCGGGACAGGGGTCCCTATGGCTACACCTTC
j_call: TRBJ1-5; clone_size: few; v_call: TRBV2; d_call: NA; cdr3_aa: CASREDSENQPQHF; cdr3_nt: TGTGCCAGCAGGGAGGACAGCGAGAATCAGCCCCAGCATTTT
j_call: TRBJ2-1; clone_size: few; v_call: TRBV5-1; d_call: TRBD1; cdr3_aa: CASRQGTNTGNEQFF; cdr3_nt: TGCGCCAGTCGACAGGGAACCAACACGGGGAATGAGCAGTTCTTC
j_call: TRBJ1-1; clone_size: NA; v_call: TRBV5-4; d_call: NA; cdr3_aa: CASSLEGQRPEAFF; cdr3_nt: TGTGCCAGCAGCTTGGAGGGACAACGACCTGAAGCTTTCTTT
j_call: TRBJ2-1; clone_size: NA; v_call: TRBV7-2; d_call: NA; cdr3_aa: CASSPYRDEQFF; cdr3_nt: TGTGCCAGCAGCCCATATCGCGATGAGCAGTTCTTC
j_call: TRBJ1-4; clone_size: NA; v_call: TRBV23-1; d_call: NA; cdr3_aa: CARPPGGERCEKLFF; cdr3_nt: TGCGCCAGACCTCCCGGGGGGGAACGGTGCGAAAAACTGTTTTTT
j_call: TRBJ1-4; clone_size: few; v_call: TRBV5-5; d_call: NA; cdr3_aa: CASRRTVENEKLFF; cdr3_nt: TGTGCCAGCAGGCGGACAGTCGAGAATGAAAAACTGTTTTTT